This TCR beta chain is drawn from a study of T-cell reconstitution after alpha-beta-depleted transplantation in children. In its sample, this clonotype was seen a few times. Trimming cost V 1 base and J 0 bases, with 9 bases left between them. Per the germline V gene, CDR1 is LNHNV and CDR2 is YYDKDF (reference sequence). This CDR3 has 15 amino acids. TCRbeta library preparation incorporated unique molecular identifiers. MiXCR, applied by TCRdb to the PCR reads, yields one record per CDR3 protein. The sample includes roughly 200,000 distinct CDR3 sequences, around 10% of them seen just once. Sample: PBMCs from the stem cell graft donor, taken from the stem cell graft. The receptor comes from a human donor who donated a stem cell graft to a child with acute lymphoblastic leukemia. This chain uses TRBV15 with TRBJ1-1; D unresolved. CDR3 amino acids: CATSRVPGLNTEAFF. The CDR3 DNA is TGTGCCACCAGCAGAGTCCCAGGTTTGAACACTGAAGCTTTCTTT.